This T cell receptor beta chain was captured in a study of T-cell reconstitution after alpha-beta-depleted transplantation in children. Study findings and constraints: As was reported, about two months after transplant, alpha-beta T cells came from several hundred expanded graft clones. For some patients, TCRbeta diversity was high at day 60 because of recipient T cells and thymic progenitors that survived. By one year post-transplant, T-cell counts and diversity largely arose from T cells that were newly produced.

The CDR3 totals 16 residues. V gave up 7 bases and J gave up 4 bases; unmatched junction bases: 12. This clonotype was detected only a few times. Its antigen is not identified. Unique molecular identifiers were used to barcode this TCRbeta library. Using its own MiXCR run on the PCR reads, TCRdb lists one record per CDR3 protein. The sample contains about 540,000 distinct CDR3 sequences, roughly 27% of which appear only once. This sequence joins TRBV12-3 or TRBV12-4 and TRBJ1-5, with 8 bases identical to TRBD1. The sequence was collected from a boy younger than two with Wiskott-Aldrich syndrome, due to receive a stem cell transplant. The input for sequencing was PBMCs, taken before TCRalphabeta/CD19-depleted stem cell transplant. This CDR3 reads CASTKRQGIGNQPQHF. Written as DNA, the CDR3 is TGTGCCAGCACCAAACGACAGGGGATTGGTAATCAGCCCCAGCATTTT.